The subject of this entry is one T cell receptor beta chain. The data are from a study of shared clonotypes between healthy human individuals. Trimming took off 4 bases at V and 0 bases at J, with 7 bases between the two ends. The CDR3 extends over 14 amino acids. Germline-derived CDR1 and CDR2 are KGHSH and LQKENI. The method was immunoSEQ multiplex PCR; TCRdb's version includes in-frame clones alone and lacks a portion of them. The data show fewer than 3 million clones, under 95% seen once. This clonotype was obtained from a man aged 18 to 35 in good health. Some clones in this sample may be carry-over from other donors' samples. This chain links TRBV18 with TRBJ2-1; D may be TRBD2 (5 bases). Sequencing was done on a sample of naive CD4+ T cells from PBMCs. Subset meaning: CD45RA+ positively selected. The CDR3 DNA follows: TGTGCCAGCTCACTTAGCGCCTCCTACAATGAGCAGTTCTTC. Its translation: CASSLSASYNEQFF.